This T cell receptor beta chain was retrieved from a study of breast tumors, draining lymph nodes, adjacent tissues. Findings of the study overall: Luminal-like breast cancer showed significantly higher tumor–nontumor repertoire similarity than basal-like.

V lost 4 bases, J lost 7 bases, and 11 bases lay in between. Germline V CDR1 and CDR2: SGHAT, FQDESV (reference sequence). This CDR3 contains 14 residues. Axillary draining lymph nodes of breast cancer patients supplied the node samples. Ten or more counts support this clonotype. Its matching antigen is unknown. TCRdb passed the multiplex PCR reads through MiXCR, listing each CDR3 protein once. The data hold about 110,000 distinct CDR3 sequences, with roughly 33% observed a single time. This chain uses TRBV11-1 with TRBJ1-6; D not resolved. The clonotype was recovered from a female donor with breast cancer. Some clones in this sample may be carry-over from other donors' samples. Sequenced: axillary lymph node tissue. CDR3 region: CASSSGTGNSPLHF. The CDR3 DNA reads TGTGCCAGCAGCTCCGGAACGGGGAATTCACCCCTCCACTTT.